This T cell receptor beta chain emerged from a study of memory CD4+ T cells and cytomegalovirus serostatus. CDR1 is MNHNY, CDR2 SVGAGI, per germline (reference sequence). The CDR3 has 15 amino acids. Study-wide results and caveats: About two fifths of the roughly 150 known CMV-associated TCRbeta sequences appeared in CD4+ memory.

Data came from immunoSEQ multiplex PCR; TCRdb stores just in-frame clones and leaves some out. The sample lists 50,000 to 70,000 clones, over 70% occurring once. A single count supports this clone. Its specificity is unknown. The sort gate was single viable CD3+CD4+CD8-CD45RO+ cells for memory CD4+ T cells. This receptor was taken from an adult in good health and CMV-seropositive. The sample taken for sequencing was memory CD4+ T cells from blood. The rearrangement joins TRBV6-6 to TRBJ2-1, with TRBD1 matching over 8 bases. The CDR3 sequence is CGSLRGRGPMDEQFF. The CDR3 DNA is TGTGGCAGTCTACGGGGCAGGGGGCCCATGGATGAGCAGTTCTTC.